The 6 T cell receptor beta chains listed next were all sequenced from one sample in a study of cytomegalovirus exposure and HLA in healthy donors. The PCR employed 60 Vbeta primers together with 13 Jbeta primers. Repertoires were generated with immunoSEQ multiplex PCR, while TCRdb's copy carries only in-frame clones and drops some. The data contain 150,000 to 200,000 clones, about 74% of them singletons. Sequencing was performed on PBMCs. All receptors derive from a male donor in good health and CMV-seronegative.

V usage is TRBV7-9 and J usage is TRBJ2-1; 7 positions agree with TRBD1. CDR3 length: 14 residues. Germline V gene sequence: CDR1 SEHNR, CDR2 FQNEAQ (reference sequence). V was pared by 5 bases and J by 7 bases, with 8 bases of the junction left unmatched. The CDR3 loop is CASSPRQGENEQFF. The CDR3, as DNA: TGTGCCAGCAGCCCCCGACAGGGAGAGAATGAGCAGTTCTTC.

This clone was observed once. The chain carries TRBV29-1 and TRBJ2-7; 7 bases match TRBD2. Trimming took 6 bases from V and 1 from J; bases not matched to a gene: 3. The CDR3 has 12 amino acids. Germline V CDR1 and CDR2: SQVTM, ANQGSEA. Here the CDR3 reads CSVGGPSYEQYF. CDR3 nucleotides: TGCAGCGTGGGAGGGCCTTCCTACGAGCAGTACTTC.

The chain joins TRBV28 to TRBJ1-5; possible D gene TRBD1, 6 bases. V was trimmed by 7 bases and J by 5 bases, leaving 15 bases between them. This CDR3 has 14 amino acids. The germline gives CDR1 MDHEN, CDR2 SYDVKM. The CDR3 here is CASIPRGGDQPQHF. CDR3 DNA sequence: TGTGCCAGCATTCCAAGAGGGGGGGATCAGCCCCAGCATTTT.

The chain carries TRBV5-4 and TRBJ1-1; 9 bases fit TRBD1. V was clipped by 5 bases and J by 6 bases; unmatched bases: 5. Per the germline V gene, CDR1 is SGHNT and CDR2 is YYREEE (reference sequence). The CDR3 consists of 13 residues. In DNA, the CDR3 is TGTGCCAGCAGATCAGACAGGGGGGCTGAAGCTTTCTTT. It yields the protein CASRSDRGAEAFF.

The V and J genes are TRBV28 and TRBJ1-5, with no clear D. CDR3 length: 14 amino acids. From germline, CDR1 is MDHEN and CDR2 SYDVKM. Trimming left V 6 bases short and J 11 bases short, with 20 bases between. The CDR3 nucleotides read TGTGCCAGCAGCCCCCCTGAGGGCCCTTCTTCCCAGCATTTT. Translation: CASSPPEGPSSQHF.

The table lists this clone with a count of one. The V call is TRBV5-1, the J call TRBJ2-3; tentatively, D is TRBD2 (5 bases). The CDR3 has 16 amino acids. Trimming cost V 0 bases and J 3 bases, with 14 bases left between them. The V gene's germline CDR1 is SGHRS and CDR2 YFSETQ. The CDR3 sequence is CASSLEPRLPTDTQYF. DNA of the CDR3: TGCGCCAGCAGCTTGGAACCCCGACTACCGACAGATACGCAGTATTTT.